In this sample, the clone carrying this TCR beta chain turned up many times. The antigen remains unidentified. These data belong to a study of CD8 T cells in ankylosing spondylitis. Regarding the study as a whole: In ankylosing spondylitis patients, matched synovial fluid reportedly showed significant enrichment of disease-linked clones.

In making TCR beta libraries, quantitative 5'-RACE with molecular barcodes was used. TCRdb used MiXCR to reprocess the 5' RACE reads, holding one entry per CDR3 protein. The sample yields some 130,000 distinct CDR3 sequences, roughly 8% seen once. The receptor was isolated from a male donor with ankylosing spondylitis. Sequenced sample: synovial fluid, either unsorted or a sorted T cell fraction (not recorded which).

CDR3 in amino acids: CASSLDGNPTYEQYF. DNA for the CDR3: TGCGCCAGCAGCTTGGACGGGAACCCCACCTACGAGCAGTACTTC. The rearrangement joins TRBV5-1 to TRBJ2-7, with D perhaps TRBD2 (5 bases). The CDR3 contains 15 residues. Trimming shortened V by 0 bases and J by 2 bases, and 12 bases separated the two germline ends. CDR1 and CDR2 (germline): SGHRS, YFSETQ.